The source of this TCR beta chain is a study of molecular identifiers for immune sequencing clone quantification. Study context: In replicates, RNA taken from approximately 20,000 or 100,000 naive CD8 cells was divided five ways, and four portions underwent sequencing.

Naive CD8 libraries were made from around 18,000 to 910,000 sorted cells, and they used 10%, 30% or 50% RNA. The CD8+CD4-CCR7+CD45RA+ phenotype defined the sorted naive CD8 T cells. Previously reported methods and listed TCR primers produced the bulk TCR libraries. TCRdb re-derived calls from the PCR reads in MiXCR, one entry per CDR3 protein. The data show some 41,000 distinct CDR3 sequences, roughly 22% seen once. V was clipped by 5 bases and J by 4 bases; unmatched bases: 9. The CDR3 consists of 15 residues. The germline CDR1 and CDR2 sequences are SEHNR and FQNEAQ (reference sequence). In its sample, this clonotype was seen many times.

The source material was naive CD8+ T cells from blood, with Jurkat cell RNA spiked in. The subset here: FACS-sorted CD8+CD4-CCR7+CD45RA+ naive T cells. The chain combines TRBV7-9 with TRBJ2-7, with 9 bases aligning to TRBD1. The clonotype originates from a human donor in good health. Some libraries in this study had Jurkat cell RNA spiked in. The CDR3 here is CASSPGTGYLYEQYF. In DNA form, the CDR3 reads TGTGCCAGCAGCCCCGGGACAGGGTATCTGTACGAGCAGTACTTC.